This T cell receptor (beta chain) was found in a study of CD8 T cells in ankylosing spondylitis. The germline V gene encodes CDR1 SGHVS and CDR2 FQNEAQ. V shed 4 bases, J shed 4 bases, and the junction held 8 bases outside the gene matches. The CDR3 sequence is 15 residues long. This clonotype was counted only a few times. Antigen: not known. 5'-RACE, quantitative and with molecular barcodes, yielded the TCR beta libraries. TCRdb analysed the 5' RACE reads with MiXCR anew, one entry per CDR3 protein. The sample yields about 200,000 distinct CDR3 sequences, over 10% seen once. Study findings and constraints: Several of the motif variants were reported before in synovial fluid and blood from reactive arthritis. Reportedly, disease-linked clones are significantly enriched in ankylosing spondylitis patients' matched synovial fluid.

The sequence was collected from a male donor with ankylosing spondylitis or in good health (not recorded which). The V call is TRBV7-8, the J call TRBJ1-1; 8 bases agree with TRBD1. Sequenced material: blood, either unsorted or a sorted T cell fraction (not recorded which). CDR3 sequence reads: CASSSLRTGSTEAFF. DNA of the CDR3: TGTGCCAGCAGCTCCCTCCGGACAGGGAGCACTGAAGCTTTCTTT.